This T cell receptor beta chain was profiled in a study of T cells after posttransplantation cyclophosphamide. The table came from immunoSEQ multiplex PCR; TCRdb's copy has only in-frame clones and leaves some out. The sample consists of 25,000 to 40,000 clones, 75% to 95% of them appearing once. CDR3 length: 14 residues. Germline CDR1 is SGHDT and CDR2 is YYEEEE. V lost 0 bases and J lost 7; bases outside the gene matches: 7. The naive gate required viable CD3+CD4+ or CD3+CD8+ cells with CCR7+CD45RA+CD45RO-CD95-CD27+CD28+ phenotype. The receptor's source is a young man in good health and a related stem cell transplant donor. This sequence joins TRBV5-6 and TRBJ2-7, with TRBD2 identical over 7 bases. The sample consisted of naive CD4+ T cells sorted from blood. CDR3 sequence (DNA): TGTGCCAGCAGCTTGGGGCGGGGGTCGGGTGAGCAGTACTTC. The encoded protein is CASSLGRGSGEQYF.